The 29 T cell receptor beta chains presented below share a single source sample, sequenced in a study of vaccination and CD4 T cells after COVID-19. Sequenced with the Oncomine TCR Beta short-read assay was DNA taken from cultured CD4+ T cells. MiXCR, applied by TCRdb to the PCR reads, yields one record per CDR3 protein. This table holds roughly 10,000 distinct CDR3 sequences, over 25% found once. As to treatment: roughly 11-day PBMC culture with coronavirus spike peptide pools or control peptides (ViraFEST assay). These receptors' targets are unknown. The material sequenced was CD4+ T cells from blood, cultured in vitro, taken after SARS-CoV-2 vaccination. These receptors all stem from a human donor who had recovered from COVID-19.

This clonotype was counted a few times. The chain is built from TRBV7-2 and TRBJ1-1; 9 positions match TRBD1. Unmatched junction bases numbered 10, after V lost 3 bases and J lost 8 bases. Germline V CDR1 and CDR2: SGHTA, FQGNSA. The CDR3 runs 15 residues. CDR3 residues: CASSLVTGGVSEAFF. The CDR3 DNA is TGTGCCAGCAGCTTGGTGACAGGGGGTGTTTCGGAAGCTTTCTTT.

This clonotype was detected a few times. This chain joins TRBV10-3 and TRBJ1-2; the D is unclear. Trimming pared 0 bases from V and 7 bases from J, leaving 9 bases between. CDR1 ENHRY and CDR2 SYGVKD come from the germline V gene. CDR3 size: 13 residues. The CDR3 DNA is TGTGCCATCAGTGAGTCCGCGAACGGTGGCTACACCTTC. This sequence encodes CAISESANGGYTF.

The V call is TRBV18, the J call TRBJ2-5; D is ambiguous. Germline V lookup: CDR1 KGHSH, CDR2 LQKENI. The V end was cut by 5 bases, the J end by 3 bases, with 10 bases between. CDR3 length: 13 residues. CDR3 nucleotides: TGTGCCAGCTCATCGGATCTAAAAGAGACCCAGTACTTC. Amino acid sequence: CASSSDLKETQYF.

This rearrangement joins TRBV9 to TRBJ2-1; TRBD1 aligns across 7 bases. The CDR3 has 14 amino acids. CDR1 is SGDLS, CDR2 YYNGEE, per germline. The V segment lost 1 base and the J segment 6 bases; nucleotides outside the gene matches: 4. The CDR3 loop reads CASSVRDRLNEQFF. CDR3 DNA sequence: TGTGCCAGCAGCGTACGGGACAGACTCAATGAGCAGTTCTTC. Based on the CDR3 plus reference TRBV9 and TRBJ2-1, the full variable domain is DSGVTQTPKHLITATGQRVTLRCSPRSGDLSVYWYQQSLDQGLQFLIQYYNGEERAKGNILERFSAQQFPDLHSELNLSSLELGDSALYFCASSVRDRLNEQFFGPGTRLTVL.

This chain uses TRBV7-2 with TRBJ1-1; D gene uncertain. Germline CDR1 SGHTA, CDR2 FQGNSA. With 5 bases removed from V and 10 bases from J, the gap between germline ends came to 17 bases. This CDR3 is built from 13 residues. The CDR3 region is CASSRSLIGGAFF. DNA for the CDR3: TGTGCCAGCAGCCGGAGTTTGATTGGAGGAGCTTTCTTT.

The chain links TRBV6-2 or TRBV6-3 to TRBJ2-6, with a tentative D call TRBD2 (6 bases). V dropped 5 bases and J dropped 0 bases, with 8 bases sitting between them. The CDR3 has 15 amino acids. Germline V gene lookup returns CDR1 MNHEY and CDR2 SVGEGT. The CDR3 reads CASSPGDSGANVLTF. CDR3 sequence (DNA): TGTGCCAGCAGTCCGGGGGACTCTGGGGCCAACGTCCTGACTTTC.

There are a few counts of this clonotype. The V and J genes are TRBV20-1 and TRBJ1-3, with 12 bases identical to TRBD1. CDR1 is DFQATT and CDR2 is SNEGSKA in the germline V gene (reference sequence). This CDR3 is built from 15 residues. V shed 6 bases and J 7 bases; nucleotides not matched to a gene: 10. The CDR3 DNA sequence: TGCAGTGCCGGGGGACAGGGGGCGTTTTTGAACACCATATATTTT. Residues: CSAGGQGAFLNTIYF.

This clonotype occurred a few times. The chain carries TRBV5-4 and TRBJ2-5; no clear D gene. Germline V CDR1 and CDR2: SGHNT, YYREEE (reference sequence). V was clipped by 0 bases and J by 1 base, with 13 bases between them. The CDR3 length is 16 residues. CDR3 in DNA: TGTGCCAGCAGCTTGGGGGCTAGGGTTTCCCAAGAGACCCAGTACTTC. This gives the protein CASSLGARVSQETQYF.

The chain carries TRBV11-2 and TRBJ1-4; 9 bases map to TRBD1. Germline CDR1 and CDR2: SGHAT and FQNNGV. The CDR3 length is 16 residues. Unmatched junction bases numbered 6, after V lost 5 bases and J lost 2 bases. The CDR3 loop reads CASSPQGARTNEKLFF. The CDR3 nucleotides read TGTGCCAGCAGCCCACAGGGGGCGCGTACTAATGAAAAACTGTTTTTT.

V is TRBV6-5 and J is TRBJ1-6, with D possibly being TRBD1 (6 bases). Germline-derived CDR1 and CDR2 are MNHEY and SVGAGI. The CDR3 contains 14 residues. Trimming left V 2 bases short and J 7 bases short, with 9 bases between. Here the CDR3 reads CASSYTGGNSPLHF. In DNA form, the CDR3 reads TGTGCCAGCAGTTACACGGGGGGCAATTCACCCCTCCACTTT.

A few counts support this clonotype. The chain links TRBV19 to TRBJ2-3; 12 positions agree with TRBD2. After removal of 5 bases from V and 7 bases from J, the junction contained 7 bases not matched to a gene. Germline-derived CDR1 and CDR2 are LNHDA and SQIVND (reference sequence). The CDR3 runs to 15 residues. The CDR3 loop is CASSQGLAGSYTQYF. The CDR3, as DNA: TGTGCCAGTAGTCAAGGACTAGCGGGAAGCTATACGCAGTATTTT.

This sequence joins TRBV2 and TRBJ2-3; TRBD2 matches at 8 bases. The trim removed 2 bases at V and 2 bases at J, leaving 21 bases unmatched. This CDR3 region has 21 residues. Germline values: CDR1 SNHLY, CDR2 FYNNEI. CDR3 region: CASSELVGLAGPLSATDTQYF. CDR3 DNA: TGTGCCAGCAGTGAATTAGTTGGGCTAGCGGGCCCCCTTAGCGCCACAGATACGCAGTATTTT.

This clonotype has more than one count but fewer than ten. The V call is TRBV10-2, the J call TRBJ1-5; weak D call: TRBD1 (5 bases). The CDR3 has 12 amino acids. Deletions cut 6 bases from V and 6 bases from J, with 9 bases between. The germline CDR1 and CDR2 sequences are WSHSY and SAAADI. The CDR3 reads CASRGQGQPQHF. CDR3 DNA sequence: TGCGCCAGCAGGGGGCAGGGTCAGCCCCAGCATTTT.

In its sample, this clonotype was seen a few times. The CDR3 bases are TGTGCCAGCAGCTTTGACAGGGGCCTAAGGGGATCACCCCTCCACTTT. Translation: CASSFDRGLRGSPLHF. This chain connects TRBV28 to TRBJ1-6; 8 bases map to TRBD1. This CDR3 is 16 amino acids long. Germline CDR1 is MDHEN and CDR2 is SYDVKM. With 6 bases clipped from V and 10 bases from J, the junction kept 14 bases outside the gene matches.

The chain carries TRBV5-4 and TRBJ2-7; possibly TRBD1 or TRBD2 for D (6 bases each). The CDR3 contains 15 residues. CDR1 SGHNT and CDR2 YYREEE come from the germline V gene (reference sequence). The V end lost 5 bases, the J end lost 4 bases, and 19 bases lay between the germline ends. The DNA of the CDR3 is TGTGCCAGCAGAGCTTGGGGGGCCGGGGTTTACGAGCAGTACTTC. Protein: CASRAWGAGVYEQYF.

This clonotype is labeled medium-sized. The chain is built from TRBV6-2 or TRBV6-3 and TRBJ1-5; TRBD1 agrees at 7 bases. V shed 6 bases and J 2 bases; nucleotides not matched to a gene: 7. Germline CDR1 MNHEY, CDR2 SVGEGT. The CDR3 loop spans 15 amino acids. The CDR3 sequence is CASSAGGAGNQPQHF. The CDR3, as DNA: TGTGCCAGCAGCGCAGGGGGGGCGGGCAATCAGCCCCAGCATTTT.

The chain is built from TRBV28 and TRBJ1-1, with D possibly matching TRBD1 (5 bases). CDR1 MDHEN and CDR2 SYDVKM come from the germline V gene. V lost 5 bases to trimming and J lost 13 bases, with 17 bases between them. The CDR3 has 12 amino acids. In DNA form, the CDR3 reads TGTGCCAGCAGTGTCATGAGAGGGACTGTTTTCTTT. It specifies CASSVMRGTVFF.

The rearrangement uses TRBV7-2 and TRBJ2-5, with 7 bases identical to TRBD2. Germline CDR1 and CDR2: SGHTA and FQGNSA. The CDR3 has 13 amino acids. J was trimmed by 3 bases and V by 3 bases; bases with no gene match: 1. The CDR3 DNA reads TGTGCCAGCAGCTTTGGGGGGGAAGAGACCCAGTACTTC. Translating gives CASSFGGEETQYF. The variable domain in full, completed from reference TRBV7-2 and TRBJ2-5, reads GAGVSQSPSNKVTEKGKDVELRCDPISGHTALYWYRQSLGQGLEFLIYFQGNSAPDKSGLPSDRFSAERTGGSVSTLTIQRTQQEDSAVYLCASSFGGEETQYFGPGTRLLVL.

This chain joins TRBV19 and TRBJ1-3, with D hard to call. CDR3 size: 13 residues. V lost 4 bases to trimming and J lost 8 bases, with 12 bases between them. Germline CDR1 and CDR2: LNHDA and SQIVND (reference sequence). The CDR3 DNA reads as TGTGCCAGTAGTACCCGGGCCGCCGACACCATATATTTT. It translates to CASSTRAADTIYF. The variable domain in full, with the rest retrieved from reference TRBV19 and TRBJ1-3, is DGGITQSPKYLFRKEGQNVTLSCEQNLNHDAMYWYRQDPGQGLRLIYYSQIVNDFQKGDIAEGYSVSREKKESFPLTVTSAQKNPTAFYLCASSTRAADTIYFGEGSWLTVV.

This clonotype was recorded a few times. The chain employs TRBV20-1 and TRBJ2-5; possibly TRBD1 for D (6 bases). Germline assignment: CDR1 DFQATT and CDR2 SNEGSKA (reference sequence). CDR3 length: 14 amino acids. V lost 8 bases and J 7 bases, leaving 23 bases between the germline ends. CDR3 DNA sequence: TGCAGTAACTCTTATCCAGGGGTGAAAGGGACCCAGTACTTC. It translates to CSNSYPGVKGTQYF.

This chain joins TRBV10-1 and TRBJ2-5; 15 bases fit TRBD2. The J segment lost 9 bases and the V segment lost 6 bases, leaving 11 bases of the junction unmatched. The CDR3 is 16 amino acids. CDR1 is WNHNN, CDR2 SYGVQD, per germline (reference sequence). The CDR3 loop is CASSAGTSGRTGAQYF. CDR3 DNA: TGCGCCAGCAGCGCCGGGACTAGCGGGAGGACGGGGGCCCAGTACTTC.

The V call is TRBV19, the J call TRBJ1-2; TRBD1 might be the D (5 bases). Trimming took off 4 bases at V and 4 bases at J, with 13 bases between the two ends. Germline V gene lookup returns CDR1 LNHDA and CDR2 SQIVND (reference sequence). The CDR3 contains 14 residues. CDR3 bases: TGTGCCAGTAGTAGTCAGGGAAGCTTCTATGGCTACACCTTC. It codes for CASSSQGSFYGYTF.

This clonotype is termed medium-sized (0.01 to 0.1%). The V call is TRBV6-1, the J call TRBJ2-7, with 9 nucleotides matching TRBD1. Germline CDR1 and CDR2: MNHNS and SASEGT. The length of the CDR3 is 15 residues. With V trimmed by 6 bases and J by 4 bases, 10 bases remained unmatched. CDR3 sequence: CASRSGTGLGYEQYF. The CDR3 DNA is TGTGCCAGCAGGTCCGGGACAGGGCTTGGGTACGAGCAGTACTTC.

This clonotype was found a few times. The chain links TRBV27 to TRBJ1-5, with unresolved D. Germline-derived CDR1 and CDR2 are MNHEY and SMNVEV (reference sequence). With 8 bases removed from V and 9 bases from J, the gap between germline ends came to 8 bases. The CDR3 totals 10 residues. The DNA for the CDR3 is TGTGCCAGCGCTCCCCGGCCCCAGCATTTT. Its translation is CASAPRPQHF.

The rearrangement links TRBV7-9 to TRBJ2-1, with 10 bases lining up with TRBD1. Germline V gene data show CDR1 as SEHNR and CDR2 as FQNEAQ (reference sequence). The ends lost 5 bases at V and 4 bases at J; junction bases unmatched: 8. The CDR3 consists of 16 residues. CDR3 residues: CASSPTRGQGYNEQFF. DNA of the CDR3: TGTGCCAGCAGCCCAACTCGGGGACAGGGGTACAATGAGCAGTTCTTC.

The table lists this clonotype with a few counts. This chain uses TRBV10-3 with TRBJ1-5; tentatively, D is TRBD1 (5 bases). The germline V and J ends were trimmed by 6 bases and 4 bases, with 25 bases remaining between them. This CDR3 is built from 18 residues. CDR1 is ENHRY and CDR2 is SYGVKD in the germline V gene. DNA of the CDR3: TGTGCCATCAGGTACAAGCCCCGGGACCCTGAGGGAAATCAGCCCCAGCATTTT. It yields the protein CAIRYKPRDPEGNQPQHF.

This clonotype has more than one count but fewer than ten. The V gene is TRBV19, the J gene TRBJ1-1, with D hard to call. The CDR3 is made up of 16 amino acids. V was pared by 8 bases and J by 0 bases, with 19 bases between. The germline V gene has CDR1 LNHDA and CDR2 SQIVND (reference sequence). The CDR3: CASGSLAGVLNTEAFF. CDR3 coding DNA: TGTGCCAGTGGATCTCTGGCAGGCGTATTGAACACTGAAGCTTTCTTT.

This clonotype was recorded a few times. The rearrangement uses TRBV12-3 or TRBV12-4 and TRBJ1-2; no firm D call. This CDR3 has 12 amino acids. Trimming took 1 base from V and 8 from J, leaving 8 bases between them. DNA of the CDR3: TGTGCCAGCAGTTTAGGGACGAAGGGCTACACCTTC. It specifies CASSLGTKGYTF.

As regards this clonotype: This may be a read error: a much more frequent sequence differs by one nucleotide. The genes are TRBV6-4 and TRBJ1-6; maybe TRBD1 (5 bases). CDR3 size: 13 residues. In germline, CDR1 is MRHNA, CDR2 SNTAGT. The ends were cut back, 6 bases at V and 10 bases at J, with 13 bases in the middle. The CDR3 bases are TGTGCCAGCAGCCGGGACCCCGCCTCACCCCTCCACTTT. Its protein is CASSRDPASPLHF.